These T cell receptor beta chains were read from a single sample in a study of technical replicates of blood from a few donors. Produced via immunoSEQ multiplex PCR; TCRdb's table is partial and in-frame only. The table has 100,000 or so clones, almost 97% seen once. Sequencing used T cells isolated from PBMCs. The receptors stem from a human donor in good health. The CDR3 runs from the conserved cysteine through the conserved F or W. A D gene is named only where the DNA matches it firmly. The size entry is marked missing in some rows and otherwise reads once, few, many or a size class.

d_gene: -; abundance: once; v_gene: TRBV7-8; j_gene: TRBJ1-1; CDR3nt: TGTGCCAGCAGCTTTACTGGGGGCAGATTTAGCGACACTGAAGCTTTCTTT; CDR3aa: CASSFTGGRFSDTEAFF
d_gene: -; abundance: -; v_gene: TRBV7-2; j_gene: TRBJ2-1; CDR3nt: TGTGCCAGCAGCTTAGACAGCAATGAGCAGTTCTTC; CDR3aa: CASSLDSNEQFF
d_gene: TRBD2; abundance: -; v_gene: TRBV19; j_gene: TRBJ2-7; CDR3nt: TGTGCCAGTAAACTAGCGGGAGACGGCGAGCAGTACTTC; CDR3aa: CASKLAGDGEQYF
d_gene: -; abundance: once; v_gene: TRBV11-3; j_gene: TRBJ2-7; CDR3nt: TGTGCCAGCAGCTTTTTAGGGCAGGGGGGATACGAGCAGTACTTC; CDR3aa: CASSFLGQGGYEQYF
d_gene: -; abundance: -; v_gene: TRBV6-1; j_gene: TRBJ2-7; CDR3nt: TGTGCCAGCAGTGAATATAGACTGGGACTTATCCACGAGCAGTACTTC; CDR3aa: CASSEYRLGLIHEQYF
d_gene: -; abundance: -; v_gene: TRBV4-2; j_gene: TRBJ2-1; CDR3nt: TGTGCCAGCAGCCAATTGCTCCCCGGTACTGCCGATGAGCAGTTCTTC; CDR3aa: CASSQLLPGTADEQFF
d_gene: -; abundance: -; v_gene: TRBV5-4; j_gene: TRBJ1-3; CDR3nt: TGTGCCAGCAGCTTGAGAGGGACTGGAAACACCATATATTTT; CDR3aa: CASSLRGTGNTIYF
d_gene: -; abundance: once; v_gene: TRBV6-5; j_gene: TRBJ1-1; CDR3nt: TGTGCCAGCAGTCTCCGTATGAACACTGAAGCTTTCTTT; CDR3aa: CASSLRMNTEAFF
d_gene: -; abundance: -; v_gene: TRBV7-2; j_gene: TRBJ2-5; CDR3nt: TGTGCCAGCAGTCTCGCGGGTGCCCCAAGGACCCAGTACTTC; CDR3aa: CASSLAGAPRTQYF
d_gene: -; abundance: -; v_gene: TRBV19; j_gene: TRBJ1-4; CDR3nt: TGTGCCAGTAGTCCGGGGAGGGTTGAAAAACTGTTTTTT; CDR3aa: CASSPGRVEKLFF
d_gene: TRBD2; abundance: -; v_gene: TRBV12-5; j_gene: TRBJ2-2; CDR3nt: TGTGCTAGTGGTCTTCTAAGGACTAGCGGGAGCTACTGGAACACCGGGGAGCTGTTTTTT; CDR3aa: CASGLLRTSGSYWNTGELFF
d_gene: -; abundance: -; v_gene: TRBV18; j_gene: TRBJ1-1; CDR3nt: TGTGCCAGCTCACTTGGTGGGAGGGCGAACACTGAAGCTTTCTTT; CDR3aa: CASSLGGRANTEAFF
d_gene: -; abundance: -; v_gene: TRBV10-3; j_gene: TRBJ1-1; CDR3nt: TGTGCCATCAACCAGGGTTCTATGAACACTGAAGCTTTCTTT; CDR3aa: CAINQGSMNTEAFF
d_gene: -; abundance: -; v_gene: TRBV7-2; j_gene: TRBJ2-1; CDR3nt: TGTGCCAGCAGCTTAGTAGGGGAGGATGAGCAGTTCTTC; CDR3aa: CASSLVGEDEQFF
d_gene: TRBD1; abundance: -; v_gene: TRBV6-6; j_gene: TRBJ2-7; CDR3nt: TGTGCCAGCAGTTACCCGCCCGGGACAGGGGGCGAGCAGTACTTC; CDR3aa: CASSYPPGTGGEQYF
d_gene: TRBD2; abundance: -; v_gene: TRBV6-1; j_gene: TRBJ2-2; CDR3nt: TGTGCCAGCAGTTCACTAGCGGGGGACACCGGGGAGCTGTTTTTT; CDR3aa: CASSSLAGDTGELFF
d_gene: TRBD1; abundance: -; v_gene: TRBV10-2; j_gene: TRBJ2-1; CDR3nt: TGCGCCAGCAGTAGGGACAGGGGGTCCTACAATGAGCAGTTCTTC; CDR3aa: CASSRDRGSYNEQFF
d_gene: TRBD1; abundance: -; v_gene: TRBV19; j_gene: TRBJ2-1; CDR3nt: TGTGCCAGTAGTATCTACGGGACAGATTACAATGAGCAGTTCTTC; CDR3aa: CASSIYGTDYNEQFF
d_gene: -; abundance: -; v_gene: TRBV5-6; j_gene: TRBJ2-1; CDR3nt: TGTGCCAGCAGCTTGGCAGGGAACGGGCAGTTCTTC; CDR3aa: CASSLAGNGQFF